These 10 T cell receptor beta chains were all obtained from the same sample, sequenced in a study of T-cell reconstitution after alpha-beta-depleted transplantation in children. This sample's TCRbeta library carried unique molecular identifier barcodes. TCRdb called the PCR reads again in MiXCR, with one record for every CDR3 protein. The sample carries approximately 70,000 distinct CDR3 sequences, 4.9% recorded once. The sample in question was PBMCs, mostly from graft donor cells, obtained 180 days after TCRalphabeta/CD19-depleted stem cell transplant. The receptors were sampled from a boy in the first two years of life who had a stem cell transplant for acute myeloid leukemia, so the T cells may come from the graft donor.

This clonotype was seen many times. V gene TRBV5-1 combines with J gene TRBJ2-6; no definite D call. This CDR3 region has 14 residues. CDR1 and CDR2 (germline): SGHRS, YFSETQ. Trimming stripped 2 bases from V and 0 bases from J, with 3 bases between. The CDR3, as DNA: TGCGCCAGCAGCTTCAGCTCTGGGGCCAACGTCCTGACTTTC. Its protein product is CASSFSSGANVLTF. Variable domain in full (rest from reference TRBV5-1 and TRBJ2-6): KAGVTQTPRYLIKTRGQQVTLSCSPISGHRSVSWYQQTPGQGLQFLFEYFSETQRNKGNFPGRFSGRQFSNSRSEMNVSTLELGDSALYLCASSFSSGANVLTFGAGSRLTVL.

The rearrangement links TRBV3-1 to TRBJ1-2; 8 bases are shared with TRBD1. Per germline, CDR1 LGHDT and CDR2 YNNKEL (reference sequence). The V and J ends lost 6 bases and 2 bases, in that order; junction bases with no gene match: 2. This CDR3 comprises 13 residues. CDR3 protein: CASSRQGNYGYTF. CDR3 nucleotides: TGTGCCAGCAGTCGACAGGGGAACTATGGCTACACCTTC.

This clonotype was seen many times. The J gene is TRBJ1-1, the V gene TRBV7-8, with 7 positions matching TRBD1. The CDR3 contains 15 residues. Germline CDR1 and CDR2: SGHVS and FQNEAQ. J lost 11 bases, V lost 3 bases, and 15 bases had no gene match. The CDR3 bases are TGTGCCAGCAGCTTTCGACAGGGAGGAGGACTATCGGCTTTCTTT. Its translation: CASSFRQGGGLSAFF.

In regard to this clonotype: A read error may explain this, as a much larger clone is one base away. Because it lacks the conserved phenylalanine or tryptophan at the end, this CDR3 is likely a read error. J is TRBJ2-7 and V is TRBV30; D is unresolved. Germline assignment: CDR1 GTSNPN and CDR2 SVGIG (reference sequence). The V gene lost 0 bases and the J gene lost 0 bases, with 6 bases spanning the gap. The CDR3 consists of 13 residues. The CDR3 DNA follows: TGTGCCTGGAGTGTCTCAGCCTCCTACGAGCAGTACTCC. Encoded protein: CAWSVSASYEQYS.

This clonotype appeared many times. The J gene is TRBJ1-2, the V gene TRBV5-6, with 7 positions matching TRBD1. Germline CDR1 is SGHDT and CDR2 is YYEEEE. J lost 5 bases, V lost 4 bases, and 5 bases had no gene match. CDR3 size: 13 residues. The CDR3 is CASSPGTVYGYTF. The CDR3 DNA is TGTGCCAGCAGCCCCGGGACAGTTTATGGCTACACCTTC.

The sample holds many counts of this clonotype. This chain connects TRBV15 to TRBJ1-5; 7 nucleotides agree with TRBD1. Germline CDR1 and CDR2: LNHNV and YYDKDF (reference sequence). The CDR3 length is 16 residues. After removal of 3 bases from V and 4 bases from J, the junction contained 9 bases not matched to a gene. Here the CDR3 reads CATSSRWDRLNQPQHF. The CDR3 DNA sequence: TGTGCCACCAGCAGCCGGTGGGACAGACTTAATCAGCCCCAGCATTTT.

This clonotype was observed at least ten times. This chain links TRBV3-1 with TRBJ2-1, with D possibly TRBD2 on 7 matching bases. CDR1 is LGHDT and CDR2 is YNNKEL in the germline V gene (reference sequence). Trimming cost V 3 bases and J 8 bases, with 14 bases left between them. The CDR3 extends over 14 amino acids. This chain's CDR3 is CASSQWGGVDEQFF. As DNA, the CDR3 is TGTGCCAGCAGCCAGTGGGGGGGCGTCGATGAGCAGTTCTTC.

This clonotype was picked up many times. The chain couples TRBV19 to TRBJ1-6; D uncertain. Germline CDR1 is LNHDA and CDR2 is SQIVND (reference sequence). The CDR3 is made up of 14 amino acids. V was pared by 3 bases and J by 7 bases, with 10 bases between. CDR3 sequence reads: CASSIGQENSPLHF. CDR3 coding DNA: TGTGCCAGTAGTATTGGTCAGGAGAATTCACCCCTCCACTTT.

This clonotype has at least ten counts. V gene TRBV12-3 or TRBV12-4 combines with J gene TRBJ2-2; 9 bases match TRBD2. The CDR3 is 15 residues long. The junction had 3 bases not matched to a gene; V was cut back by 3 bases and J by 4 bases. CDR3 coding DNA: TGTGCCAGCAGTTTGATTAGCGGGGGCACCGGGGAGCTGTTTTTT. Protein: CASSLISGGTGELFF.

This clonotype was seen ten or more times. J is TRBJ2-4 and V is TRBV6-5; D unresolved. Per germline, CDR1 MNHEY and CDR2 SVGAGI. The CDR3 extends over 14 amino acids. With 2 bases removed from V and 8 bases from J, the gap between germline ends came to 13 bases. The CDR3 loop reads CASSYGRAGYIQYF. The CDR3 nucleotides read TGTGCCAGCAGTTACGGAAGGGCTGGGTACATTCAGTACTTC.